This T cell receptor beta chain was identified during a study of OX40 agonist ivuxolimab in advanced cancers. The protocol was immunoSEQ multiplex PCR, while the TCRdb copy is restricted to in-frame clones and leaves out a portion. The sample includes 65,000 to 95,000 clones, around 87% seen only once; the top ten take 6.2%. The TCR sequence derives from an adult with an advanced solid tumor such as melanoma, head and neck, liver or kidney cancer. Sequencing used CD4+ or CD8+ T cells sorted from blood, obtained in a trial of the OX40 agonist ivuxolimab.

The CDR3 coding sequence is TGTGCCAGCAGCTTCTATCCGACAGGGGCCACCGGGGAGCTGTTTTTT. Its translation is CASSFYPTGATGELFF. The rearrangement links TRBV7-6 to TRBJ2-2; TRBD1 matches 8 bases. CDR3 size: 16 residues. The V gene end was trimmed by 3 bases and the J gene end by 4 bases; junction bases not matched to a gene: 7. Germline CDR1 SGHVS, CDR2 FNYEAQ.